A selection of T cell receptor beta chains follows, all from one sample in a study of beta chain features in type 1 diabetes. Some clones are missing from TCRdb's copy, which holds only in-frame ones; the method was immunoSEQ multiplex PCR. Of over 200,000 clones in the sample, under 13% were seen once. What was sequenced was naive CD4+ T cells from blood. Source of these receptors: a man aged 30-40 years with type 1 diabetes. CDR3s leave out the opening cysteine and the closing phenylalanine or tryptophan. Each record gives: CDR3 protein, D gene, V gene, clone size, J gene. D genes are given only for firm matches. The size of a clone is reported for some rows only, either as once, few or many, or as a class for expanded clones.

CDR3aa: ASSTGAGGINTDTQY; d_gene: TRBD2; v_gene: TRBV9; abundance: few; j_gene: TRBJ2-3
CDR3aa: ASSFVNSPLTDTQY; d_gene: -; v_gene: TRBV5-6; abundance: -; j_gene: TRBJ2-3
CDR3aa: ASSLGGQLSYEQY; d_gene: -; v_gene: TRBV5-1; abundance: few; j_gene: TRBJ2-7
CDR3aa: ASSIRGSPAEAF; d_gene: -; v_gene: TRBV19; abundance: -; j_gene: TRBJ1-1
CDR3aa: ASSQTQNSYEQY; d_gene: -; v_gene: TRBV7-9; abundance: -; j_gene: TRBJ2-7
CDR3aa: ASSLEGAGGSPLH; d_gene: TRBD1; v_gene: TRBV7-9; abundance: few; j_gene: TRBJ1-6
CDR3aa: ASSLPQGAGSASGELF; d_gene: TRBD1; v_gene: TRBV5-1; abundance: -; j_gene: TRBJ2-2
CDR3aa: ASSIAGSAEQY; d_gene: -; v_gene: TRBV7-9; abundance: few; j_gene: TRBJ2-7
CDR3aa: ASSPGGIATNEQF; d_gene: TRBD2; v_gene: TRBV5-4; abundance: -; j_gene: TRBJ2-1
CDR3aa: ASSELGGGYYEQY; d_gene: TRBD2; v_gene: TRBV25-1; abundance: few; j_gene: TRBJ2-7
CDR3aa: ASSPGGGGLSPLH; d_gene: -; v_gene: TRBV19; abundance: few; j_gene: TRBJ1-6
CDR3aa: ASRSGGTDTQY; d_gene: TRBD2; v_gene: TRBV7-2; abundance: -; j_gene: TRBJ2-3
CDR3aa: ASSLLAGGPYEQY; d_gene: TRBD2; v_gene: TRBV5-6; abundance: -; j_gene: TRBJ2-7
CDR3aa: SVEGQFTDTQY; d_gene: -; v_gene: TRBV29-1; abundance: -; j_gene: TRBJ2-3
CDR3aa: ASSREETQY; d_gene: -; v_gene: TRBV2; abundance: few; j_gene: TRBJ2-5
CDR3aa: ASSWDLSYGYT; d_gene: -; v_gene: TRBV18; abundance: -; j_gene: TRBJ1-2
CDR3aa: ASSEGAGEGF; d_gene: -; v_gene: TRBV2; abundance: -; j_gene: TRBJ1-4
CDR3aa: ASSFKGLAGRNEQF; d_gene: TRBD2; v_gene: TRBV7-6; abundance: -; j_gene: TRBJ2-1
CDR3aa: ASSLEGSRYEQY; d_gene: -; v_gene: TRBV7-8; abundance: -; j_gene: TRBJ2-7
CDR3aa: ATSFGGTGSNYGYT; d_gene: TRBD1; v_gene: TRBV15; abundance: -; j_gene: TRBJ1-2
CDR3aa: ASSSTGGNYGYT; d_gene: TRBD1; v_gene: TRBV28; abundance: -; j_gene: TRBJ1-2
CDR3aa: ASSLAFRTEAF; d_gene: -; v_gene: TRBV7-8; abundance: -; j_gene: TRBJ1-1
CDR3aa: ASSFLAGGTDTQY; d_gene: TRBD2; v_gene: TRBV5-1; abundance: -; j_gene: TRBJ2-3
CDR3aa: ASSHAGTGGLDEQF; d_gene: TRBD1; v_gene: TRBV7-2; abundance: -; j_gene: TRBJ2-1
CDR3aa: ASSLASGGTGELF; d_gene: TRBD2; v_gene: TRBV7-2; abundance: -; j_gene: TRBJ2-2
CDR3aa: ASSHTGTGGYNSPLH; d_gene: TRBD1; v_gene: TRBV28; abundance: -; j_gene: TRBJ1-6
CDR3aa: ASSPTGQDQETQY; d_gene: -; v_gene: TRBV5-1; abundance: -; j_gene: TRBJ2-5
CDR3aa: ASSVQGTYEQY; d_gene: TRBD1; v_gene: TRBV11-2; abundance: -; j_gene: TRBJ2-7
CDR3aa: ASSSGLAGGYNEQF; d_gene: TRBD2; v_gene: TRBV28; abundance: few; j_gene: TRBJ2-1
CDR3aa: ATQGAGQPQH; d_gene: TRBD1; v_gene: TRBV10-3; abundance: -; j_gene: TRBJ1-5
CDR3aa: ASSIRTSGGTDTQY; d_gene: TRBD2; v_gene: TRBV9; abundance: -; j_gene: TRBJ2-3
CDR3aa: ASSSTGGGQPQH; d_gene: TRBD1; v_gene: TRBV5-1; abundance: -; j_gene: TRBJ1-5
CDR3aa: ASSLQHTLRDSPLH; d_gene: -; v_gene: TRBV5-4; abundance: few; j_gene: TRBJ1-6
CDR3aa: ASSFDLLRVKNTEAF; d_gene: -; v_gene: TRBV7-3; abundance: -; j_gene: TRBJ1-1
CDR3aa: AGSSYNEQF; d_gene: -; v_gene: TRBV12-5; abundance: few; j_gene: TRBJ2-1
CDR3aa: ASSFYRNTEAF; d_gene: -; v_gene: TRBV7-3; abundance: few; j_gene: TRBJ1-1
CDR3aa: ATAASGGALPATQY; d_gene: -; v_gene: TRBV5-6; abundance: -; j_gene: TRBJ2-3
CDR3aa: ASSVSGTSNSPLH; d_gene: -; v_gene: TRBV11-1; abundance: -; j_gene: TRBJ1-6
CDR3aa: ASSFGQGSTEAF; d_gene: TRBD1; v_gene: TRBV5-4; abundance: -; j_gene: TRBJ1-1
CDR3aa: ASSQDSRTGVQRGYT; d_gene: TRBD1; v_gene: TRBV5-4; abundance: -; j_gene: TRBJ1-2
CDR3aa: ASSEQGSFNEQF; d_gene: -; v_gene: TRBV2; abundance: few; j_gene: TRBJ2-1
CDR3aa: ASRTPGLAGPYNEQF; d_gene: TRBD2; v_gene: TRBV28; abundance: few; j_gene: TRBJ2-1
CDR3aa: ASSSQTGSNQPQH; d_gene: TRBD1; v_gene: TRBV7-2; abundance: few; j_gene: TRBJ1-5
CDR3aa: ASSSTGFTDTQY; d_gene: TRBD1; v_gene: TRBV5-4; abundance: -; j_gene: TRBJ2-3
CDR3aa: ASSLAGQGADTQY; d_gene: TRBD1; v_gene: TRBV7-9; abundance: few; j_gene: TRBJ2-3
CDR3aa: ASSTGDSSYEQY; d_gene: -; v_gene: TRBV5-4; abundance: -; j_gene: TRBJ2-7